This TCR beta chain was sequenced in a study of T cell responses to AZD1222 COVID-19 vaccine. Germline V gives CDR1 SGHVS, CDR2 FQNEAQ. CDR3 length: 14 residues. The junction had 5 bases not matched to a gene; V was cut back by 7 bases and J by 7 bases. Repertoires were generated with immunoSEQ multiplex PCR, while TCRdb's copy carries only in-frame clones and drops some. Altogether 100,000 to 120,000 clones are present, roughly 89% being singletons, with the ten largest covering 44%. Combined were second doses at about 4 or about 12 weeks. As for this clone: Its antigen is still unknown.

Whole-study results and caveats: Clonal diversity was possibly underestimated; the donors were predominantly white British and more often female. Regions left unmutated in variants are reportedly the target of nearly half of spike-specific TCRs. Baseline serology detected seropositivity in only five or six AZD1222 recipients.

This chain links TRBV7-8 with TRBJ1-6; 9 bases are shared with TRBD1. The sample here was peripheral blood, taken 28 days after the second AZD1222 dose. This clonotype originated in an adult who received the AZD1222 COVID-19 vaccine. The CDR3 region is CASTPGTGNSPLHF. DNA for the CDR3: TGTGCCAGCACCCCCGGGACAGGGAATTCACCCCTCCACTTT.